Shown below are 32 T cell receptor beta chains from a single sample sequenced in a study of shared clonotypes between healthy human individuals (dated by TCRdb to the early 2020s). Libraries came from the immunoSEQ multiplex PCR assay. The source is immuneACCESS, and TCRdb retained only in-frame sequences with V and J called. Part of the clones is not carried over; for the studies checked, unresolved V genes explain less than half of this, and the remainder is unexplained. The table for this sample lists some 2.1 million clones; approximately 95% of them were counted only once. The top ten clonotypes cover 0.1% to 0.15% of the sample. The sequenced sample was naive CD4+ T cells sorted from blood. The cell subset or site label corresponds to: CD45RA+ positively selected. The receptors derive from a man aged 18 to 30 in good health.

The CDR3 loop reads CASRMDGNYGYTF. For the CDR3, the DNA is TGTGCCAGCAGAATGGACGGAAACTATGGCTACACCTTC. This chain uses TRBV6-5 with TRBJ1-2; D gene uncertain. The CDR3 is made up of 13 amino acids. Per germline, CDR1 MNHEY and CDR2 SVGAGI. The V end lost 6 bases, the J end lost 2 bases, and 10 bases lay between the germline ends.

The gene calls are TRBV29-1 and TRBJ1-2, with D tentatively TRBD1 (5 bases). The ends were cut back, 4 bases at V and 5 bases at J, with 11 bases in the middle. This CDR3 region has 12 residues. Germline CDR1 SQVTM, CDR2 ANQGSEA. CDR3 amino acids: CSVVVRGYGYTF. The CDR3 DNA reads TGCAGCGTTGTGGTAAGGGGTTATGGCTACACCTTC.

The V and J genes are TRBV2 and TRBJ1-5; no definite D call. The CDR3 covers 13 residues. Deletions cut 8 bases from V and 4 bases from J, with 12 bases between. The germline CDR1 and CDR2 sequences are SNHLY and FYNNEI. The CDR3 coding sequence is TGTGCCAGCCGGTTTTGGGATAATCAGCCCCAGCATTTT. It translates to CASRFWDNQPQHF.

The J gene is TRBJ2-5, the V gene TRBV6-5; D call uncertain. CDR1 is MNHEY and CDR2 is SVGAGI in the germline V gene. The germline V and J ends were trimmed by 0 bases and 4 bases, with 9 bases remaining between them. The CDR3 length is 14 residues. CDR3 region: CASSYSLGLETQYF. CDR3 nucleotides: TGTGCCAGCAGTTACTCGTTAGGGTTAGAGACCCAGTACTTC.

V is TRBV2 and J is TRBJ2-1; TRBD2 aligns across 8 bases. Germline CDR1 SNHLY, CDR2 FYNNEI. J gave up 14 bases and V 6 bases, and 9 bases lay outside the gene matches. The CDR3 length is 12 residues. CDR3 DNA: TGTGCCAGCAGGTACAGCGGGAGTCATGAGTTCTTC. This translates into CASRYSGSHEFF.

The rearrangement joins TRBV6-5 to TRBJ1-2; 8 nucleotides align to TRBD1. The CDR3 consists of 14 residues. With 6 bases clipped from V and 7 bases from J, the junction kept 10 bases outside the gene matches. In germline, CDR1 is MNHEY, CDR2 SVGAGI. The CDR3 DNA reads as TGTGCCAGCAGGTCCCCAGGGGGCCCTAGTGGCTACACCTTC. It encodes CASRSPGGPSGYTF.

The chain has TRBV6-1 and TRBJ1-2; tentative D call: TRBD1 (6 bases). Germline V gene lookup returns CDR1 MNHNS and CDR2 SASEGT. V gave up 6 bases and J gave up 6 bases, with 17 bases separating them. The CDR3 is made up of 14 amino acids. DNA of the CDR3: TGTGCCAGCAGACATACAGGGCTATCGGATGGCTACACCTTC. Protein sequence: CASRHTGLSDGYTF.

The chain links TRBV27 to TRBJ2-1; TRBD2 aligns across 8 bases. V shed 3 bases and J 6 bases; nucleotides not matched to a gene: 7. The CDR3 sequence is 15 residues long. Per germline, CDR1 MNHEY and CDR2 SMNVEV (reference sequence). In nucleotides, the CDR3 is TGTGCCAGCAGTTTTTGGCGGGGGGTCGCCAATGAGCAGTTCTTC. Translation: CASSFWRGVANEQFF.

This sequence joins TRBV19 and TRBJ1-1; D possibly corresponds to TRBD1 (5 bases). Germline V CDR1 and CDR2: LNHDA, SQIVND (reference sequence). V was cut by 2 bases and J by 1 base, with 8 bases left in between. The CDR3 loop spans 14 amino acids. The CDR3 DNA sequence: TGTGCCAGTAGTATATTACAGGAGAACACTGAAGCTTTCTTT. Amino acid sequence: CASSILQENTEAFF.

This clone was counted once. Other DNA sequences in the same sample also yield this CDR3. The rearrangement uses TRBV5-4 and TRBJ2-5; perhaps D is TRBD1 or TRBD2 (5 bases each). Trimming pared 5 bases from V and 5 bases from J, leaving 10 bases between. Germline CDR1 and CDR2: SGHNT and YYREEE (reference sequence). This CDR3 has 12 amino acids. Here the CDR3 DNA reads TGTGCCAGCAGTCGAGGGGTGGAGACCCAGTACTTC. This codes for CASSRGVETQYF. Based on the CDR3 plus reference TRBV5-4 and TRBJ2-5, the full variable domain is ETGVTQSPTHLIKTRGQQVTLRCSSQSGHNTVSWYQQALGQGPQFIFQYYREEENGRGNFPPRFSGLQFPNYSSELNVNALELDDSALYLCASSRGVETQYFGPGTRLLVL.

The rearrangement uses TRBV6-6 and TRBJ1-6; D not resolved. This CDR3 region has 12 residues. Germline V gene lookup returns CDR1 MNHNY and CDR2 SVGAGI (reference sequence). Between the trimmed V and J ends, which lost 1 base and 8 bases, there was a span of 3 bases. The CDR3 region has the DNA TGTGCCAGCAGTTACTTAGATTCACCCCTCCACTTT. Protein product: CASSYLDSPLHF.

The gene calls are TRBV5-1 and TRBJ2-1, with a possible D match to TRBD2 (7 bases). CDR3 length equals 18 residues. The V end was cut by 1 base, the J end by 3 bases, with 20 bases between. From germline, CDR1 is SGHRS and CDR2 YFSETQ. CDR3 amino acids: CASSLRPDRLAGYNEQFF. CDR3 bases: TGCGCCAGCAGCTTGCGTCCGGACAGACTAGCCGGCTACAATGAGCAGTTCTTC.

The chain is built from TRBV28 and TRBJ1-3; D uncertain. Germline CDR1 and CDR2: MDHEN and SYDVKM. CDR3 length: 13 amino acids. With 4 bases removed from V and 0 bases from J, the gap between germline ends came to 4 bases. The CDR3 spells CASSYSSGNTIYF. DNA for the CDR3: TGTGCCAGCAGTTATTCCTCTGGAAACACCATATATTTT.

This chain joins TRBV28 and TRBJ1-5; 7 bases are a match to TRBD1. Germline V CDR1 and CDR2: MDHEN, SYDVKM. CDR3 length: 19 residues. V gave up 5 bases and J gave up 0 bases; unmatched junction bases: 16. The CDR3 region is CASSLLVVWDSNSNQPQHF. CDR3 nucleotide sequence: TGTGCCAGCAGTCTCCTCGTGGTGTGGGACAGCAATAGCAATCAGCCCCAGCATTTT.

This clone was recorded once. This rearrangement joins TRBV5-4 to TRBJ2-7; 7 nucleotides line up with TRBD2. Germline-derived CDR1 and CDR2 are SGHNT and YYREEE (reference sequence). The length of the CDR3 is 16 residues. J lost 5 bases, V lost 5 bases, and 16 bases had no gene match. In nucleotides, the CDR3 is TGTGCCAGCAGTCCCACCCGAACTAGCGTATCCCACGAGCAGTACTTC. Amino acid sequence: CASSPTRTSVSHEQYF.

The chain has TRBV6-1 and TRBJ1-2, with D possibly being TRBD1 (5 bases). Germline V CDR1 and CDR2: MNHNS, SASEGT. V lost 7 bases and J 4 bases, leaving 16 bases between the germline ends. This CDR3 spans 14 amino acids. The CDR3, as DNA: TGTGCCAGCACCCTGGGCGGGGCCACCTATGGCTACACCTTC. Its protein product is CASTLGGATYGYTF.

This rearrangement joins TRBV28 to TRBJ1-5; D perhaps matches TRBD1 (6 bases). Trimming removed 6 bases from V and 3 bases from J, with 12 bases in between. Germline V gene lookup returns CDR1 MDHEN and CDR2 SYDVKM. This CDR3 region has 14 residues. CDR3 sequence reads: CASSHGQFNQPQHF. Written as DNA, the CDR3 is TGTGCCAGCAGCCATGGACAGTTCAATCAGCCCCAGCATTTT.

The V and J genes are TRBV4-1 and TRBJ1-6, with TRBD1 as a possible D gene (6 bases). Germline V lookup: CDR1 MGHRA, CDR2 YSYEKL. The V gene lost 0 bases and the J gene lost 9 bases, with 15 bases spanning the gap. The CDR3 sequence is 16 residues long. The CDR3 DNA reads TGCGCCAGCAGCCAAGATGGGACAATGCGCCCTTCACCCCTCCACTTT. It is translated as CASSQDGTMRPSPLHF.

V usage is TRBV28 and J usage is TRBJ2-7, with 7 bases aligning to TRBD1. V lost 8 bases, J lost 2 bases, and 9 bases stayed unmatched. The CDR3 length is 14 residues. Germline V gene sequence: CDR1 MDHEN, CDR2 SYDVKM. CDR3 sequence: CASRGGPSTYEQYF. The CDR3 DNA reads TGTGCCAGCCGAGGGGGCCCCTCGACCTACGAGCAGTACTTC.

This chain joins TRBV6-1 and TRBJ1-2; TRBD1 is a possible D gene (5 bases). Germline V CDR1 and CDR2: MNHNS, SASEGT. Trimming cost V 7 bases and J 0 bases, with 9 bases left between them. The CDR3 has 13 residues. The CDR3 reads CASIPGPNYGYTF. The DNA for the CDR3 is TGTGCCAGCATTCCGGGACCTAACTATGGCTACACCTTC.

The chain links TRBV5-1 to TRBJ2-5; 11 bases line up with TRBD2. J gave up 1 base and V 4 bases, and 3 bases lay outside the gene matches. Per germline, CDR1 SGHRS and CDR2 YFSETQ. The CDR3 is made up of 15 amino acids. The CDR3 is CASSVTSGTQETQYF. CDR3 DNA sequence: TGCGCCAGCAGCGTGACTAGCGGGACCCAAGAGACCCAGTACTTC.

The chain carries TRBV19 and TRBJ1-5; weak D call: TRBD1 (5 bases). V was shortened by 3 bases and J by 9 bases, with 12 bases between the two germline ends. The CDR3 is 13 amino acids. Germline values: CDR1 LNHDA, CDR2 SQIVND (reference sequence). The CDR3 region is CASSITRGGPQHF. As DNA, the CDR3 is TGTGCCAGTAGTATCACAAGGGGAGGGCCCCAGCATTTT. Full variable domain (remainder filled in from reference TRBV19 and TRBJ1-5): DGGITQSPKYLFRKEGQNVTLSCEQNLNHDAMYWYRQDPGQGLRLIYYSQIVNDFQKGDIAEGYSVSREKKESFPLTVTSAQKNPTAFYLCASSITRGGPQHFGDGTRLSIL.

Written as DNA, the CDR3 is TGTGCCTGGAGTATCTTCAATGAGCAGTTCTTC. Encoded protein: CAWSIFNEQFF. The chain employs TRBV30 and TRBJ2-1; D call uncertain. The germline V and J ends were trimmed by 2 bases and 6 bases, with 5 bases remaining between them. The V gene's germline CDR1 is GTSNPN and CDR2 SVGIG (reference sequence). This CDR3 has 11 residues. Using reference TRBV30 and TRBJ2-1 for the parts outside the CDR3, the full variable domain is SQTIHQWPATLVQPVGSPLSLECTVEGTSNPNLYWYRQAAGRGLQLLFYSVGIGQISSEVPQNLSASRPQDRQFILSSKKLLLSDSGFYLCAWSIFNEQFFGPGTRLTVL.

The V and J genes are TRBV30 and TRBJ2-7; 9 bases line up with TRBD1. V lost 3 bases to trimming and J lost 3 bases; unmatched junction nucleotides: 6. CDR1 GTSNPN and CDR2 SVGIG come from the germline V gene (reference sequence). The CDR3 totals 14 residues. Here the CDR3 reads CAWRPGQGLYEQYF. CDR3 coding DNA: TGTGCCTGGAGACCGGGACAGGGACTCTACGAGCAGTACTTC.

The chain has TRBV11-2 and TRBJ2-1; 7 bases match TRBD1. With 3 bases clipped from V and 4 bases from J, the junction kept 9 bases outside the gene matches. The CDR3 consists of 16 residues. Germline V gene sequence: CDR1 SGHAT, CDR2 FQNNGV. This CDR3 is CASSFTGVNGYNEQFF. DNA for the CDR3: TGTGCCAGCAGCTTCACAGGGGTTAATGGGTACAATGAGCAGTTCTTC.

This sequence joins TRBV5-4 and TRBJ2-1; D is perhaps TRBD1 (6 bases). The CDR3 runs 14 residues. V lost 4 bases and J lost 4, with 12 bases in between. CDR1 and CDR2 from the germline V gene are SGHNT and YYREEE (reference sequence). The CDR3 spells CASSPGEIYNEQFF. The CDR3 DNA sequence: TGTGCCAGCAGCCCAGGGGAGATATACAATGAGCAGTTCTTC.

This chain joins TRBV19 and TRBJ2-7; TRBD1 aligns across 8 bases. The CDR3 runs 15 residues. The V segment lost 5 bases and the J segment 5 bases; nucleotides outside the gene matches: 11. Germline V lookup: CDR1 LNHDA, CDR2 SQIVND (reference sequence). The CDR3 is CASSLGQGGYHEQYF. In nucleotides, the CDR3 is TGTGCCAGTAGTCTTGGACAGGGTGGGTATCACGAGCAGTACTTC. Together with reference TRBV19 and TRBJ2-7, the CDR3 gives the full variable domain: DGGITQSPKYLFRKEGQNVTLSCEQNLNHDAMYWYRQDPGQGLRLIYYSQIVNDFQKGDIAEGYSVSREKKESFPLTVTSAQKNPTAFYLCASSLGQGGYHEQYFGPGTRLTVT.

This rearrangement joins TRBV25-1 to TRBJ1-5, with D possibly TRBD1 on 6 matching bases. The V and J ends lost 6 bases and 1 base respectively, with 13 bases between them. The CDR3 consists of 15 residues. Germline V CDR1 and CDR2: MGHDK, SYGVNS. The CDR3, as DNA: TGTGCCAGCAGCCCGGCAGGGGAGAGCAATCAGCCCCAGCATTTT. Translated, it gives CASSPAGESNQPQHF.

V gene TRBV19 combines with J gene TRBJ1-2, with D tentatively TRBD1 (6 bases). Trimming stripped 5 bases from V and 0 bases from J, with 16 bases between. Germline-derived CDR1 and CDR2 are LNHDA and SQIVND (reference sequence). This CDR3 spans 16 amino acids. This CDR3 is CASSAETGYSNYGYTF. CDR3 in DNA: TGTGCCAGTAGTGCCGAAACAGGGTACTCTAACTATGGCTACACCTTC.

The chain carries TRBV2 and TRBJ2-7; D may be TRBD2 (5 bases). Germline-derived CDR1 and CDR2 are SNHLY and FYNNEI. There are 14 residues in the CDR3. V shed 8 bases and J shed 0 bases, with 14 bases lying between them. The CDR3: CASLEDRGSYEQYF. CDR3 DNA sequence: TGTGCCAGCCTCGAGGACCGGGGCTCCTACGAGCAGTACTTC.

CDR3 DNA: TGTGCCATCAGTGATAGTATGGCGCGGGAGTTGGGCGAGCAGTACTTC. It codes for CAISDSMARELGEQYF. The genes are TRBV10-3 and TRBJ2-7; 7 bases are shared with TRBD2. Per germline, CDR1 ENHRY and CDR2 SYGVKD. The CDR3 is 16 residues long. Unmatched junction bases numbered 14, after V lost 3 bases and J lost 6 bases.

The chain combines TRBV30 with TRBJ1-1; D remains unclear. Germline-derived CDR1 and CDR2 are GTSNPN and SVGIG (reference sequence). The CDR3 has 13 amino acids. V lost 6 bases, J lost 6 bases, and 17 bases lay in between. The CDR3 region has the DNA TGTGCCTGCTCGGACCGCAGGTCTCCTGAAGCTTTCTTT. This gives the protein CACSDRRSPEAFF.